The clone carrying this TCR beta chain is classed as medium-sized (0.01 to 0.1%) by frequency. Germline V gene lookup returns CDR1 SGHVS and CDR2 FQNEAQ. The CDR3 has 17 residues. 5'RACE template switching built TCR beta cDNA with unique molecular identifiers. From its re-call of the 5' RACE reads, TCRdb lists each CDR3 protein once, without DNA. This sample's clone table lists around 1,300 distinct CDR3 sequences. The entry originates in a study of T cells expressing NK-cell markers. The sequencing sample was made of blood T cells: a sorted CD56 or NKG2C T cell subset, CD4+ or CD8+ T cells, or bulk PBMC T cells (not recorded which). The TCR originated in a woman under 30 in good health. The chain joins TRBV7-8 to TRBJ2-7; TCRdb outputs TRBD1, but without DNA this stays unchecked. CDR3 sequence: CASSSFPGTGLSYEQYF. Full variable domain (rest looked up from reference TRBV7-8 and TRBJ2-7): GAGVSQSPRYKVAKRGQDVALRCDPISGHVSLFWYQQALGQGPEFLTYFQNEAQLDKSGLPSDRFFAERPEGSVSTLKIQRTQQEDSAVYLCASSSFPGTGLSYEQYFGPGTRLTVT.